The 9 T cell receptor beta chains below were found in one sample sequenced in a study of cytomegalovirus exposure and HLA in healthy donors. With 60 Vbeta and 13 Jbeta primers, the PCR was carried out. Libraries were prepared by immunoSEQ multiplex PCR; TCRdb keeps only in-frame clonotypes and omits some of them. The data hold over 65,000 clones, with approximately 80% observed a single time. Input material: PBMCs. Receptors originate from a human donor in good health.

This clone has just a few counts. The genes are TRBV29-1 and TRBJ1-1; D is unclear. The V gene's germline CDR1 is SQVTM and CDR2 ANQGSEA. V lost 2 bases to trimming and J lost 13 bases, with 11 bases between them. CDR3 length: 10 amino acids. The CDR3 DNA reads as TGCAGCGTTGAATCCAACCAGGTTTTCTTT. Amino acid sequence: CSVESNQVFF.

CDR3 region: CASSQGRQVEQFF. CDR3 DNA: TGCGCCAGCAGCCAAGGGCGACAGGTCGAGCAGTTCTTC. V is TRBV4-1 and J is TRBJ2-1; D may be TRBD1 (6 bases). The CDR3 is 13 residues long. The germline V and J ends were trimmed by 1 base and 10 bases, with 11 bases remaining between them. Germline V gives CDR1 MGHRA, CDR2 YSYEKL.

The chain is built from TRBV7-7 and TRBJ2-5; 8 nucleotides agree with TRBD1. Per the germline V gene, CDR1 is SSHAT and CDR2 is FNYEAQ (reference sequence). V lost 5 bases, J lost 5 bases, and 7 bases stayed unmatched. This CDR3 region has 14 residues. The CDR3 coding sequence is TGTGCCAGCAGCCGCGACAGGGGAACGGAGACCCAGTACTTC. This gives the protein CASSRDRGTETQYF. Looking up the rest from reference TRBV7-7 and TRBJ2-5 gives the full variable domain: GAGVSQSPRYKVTKRGQDVTLRCDPISSHATLYWYQQALGQGPEFLTYFNYEAQPDKSGLPSDRFSAERPEGSISTLTIQRTEQRDSAMYRCASSRDRGTETQYFGPGTRLLVL.

This clone was seen a few times. The V and J genes are TRBV6-5 and TRBJ2-1; 8 positions match TRBD2. The CDR3 runs to 14 residues. Losses at the gene ends were 0 bases for V and 9 bases for J; bases not matched to a gene: 4. In germline, CDR1 is MNHEY, CDR2 SVGAGI. The CDR3 loop reads CASSYSRGGSEQFF. CDR3 DNA sequence: TGTGCCAGCAGTTACTCTCGGGGGGGCAGTGAGCAGTTCTTC.

V usage is TRBV5-6 and J usage is TRBJ1-1; D unclear. Germline CDR1 reads SGHDT; CDR2 reads YYEEEE. CDR3 size: 12 residues. The V end was cut by 0 bases, the J end by 5 bases, with 5 bases between. CDR3 sequence: CASSLGRTEAFF. CDR3 DNA sequence: TGTGCCAGCAGCTTGGGGAGAACTGAAGCTTTCTTT.

The J gene is TRBJ1-3, the V gene TRBV4-3; D remains ambiguous. Trimming cost V 0 bases and J 4 bases, with 13 bases left between them. Per the germline V gene, CDR1 is LGHNA and CDR2 is YSLEER. The CDR3 totals 16 residues. The CDR3, as DNA: TGCGCCAGCAGCCAAGAGGTAGTGTCAGGAGGAAACACCATATATTTT. It specifies CASSQEVVSGGNTIYF.

The V call is TRBV18, the J call TRBJ1-1; tentative D call: TRBD1 (6 bases). The CDR3 contains 14 residues. V was shortened by 2 bases and J by 4 bases, with 11 bases between the two germline ends. Germline lookup yields CDR1 KGHSH and CDR2 LQKENI. The CDR3 nucleotides read TGTGCCAGCTCACCAGCACAGGGTGCCACTGAAGCTTTCTTT. Translated, it gives CASSPAQGATEAFF.

The chain employs TRBV10-2 and TRBJ1-4; D not certain. Germline V gene lookup returns CDR1 WSHSY and CDR2 SAAADI. The V and J ends lost 6 bases and 3 bases respectively, with 14 bases between them. The CDR3 is 15 residues long. The CDR3 bases are TGCGCCAGCAGGCAGAGGGCCGGGCCTAATGAAAAACTGTTTTTT. Residues: CASRQRAGPNEKLFF.

The V gene is TRBV11-2, the J gene TRBJ2-5, with 9 bases identical to TRBD1. Germline CDR1 and CDR2: SGHAT and FQNNGV. The trim removed 5 bases at V and 5 bases at J, leaving 6 bases unmatched. This CDR3 is 14 amino acids long. CDR3 sequence: CASSPWTGDETQYF. CDR3 bases: TGTGCCAGCAGCCCCTGGACAGGGGACGAGACCCAGTACTTC.